This is a list of T cell receptor beta chains from one sample in a study of T cell repertoires in cytomegalovirus infection. Each CDR3 protein gets one entry after TCRdb re-called the reads with MiXCR. Counted here are 550,000 to 850,000 distinct CDR3 sequences, around 31% occurring once; the ten biggest clones make up 15% to 20%. The antigens these receptors bind are not known. The material was cultured PBMCs, obtained from culture after CMV antigen stimulation. The source is a human donor in good health (CMV status not recorded). Some clones in this sample may be carry-over from other donors' samples. CDR3s include the opening cysteine and the closing phenylalanine or tryptophan. Some rows have no size entry. The others give once, few or many, or a class for an expanded clone.

J | V | size | CDR3
TRBJ1-5 | TRBV27 | few | CASSGTGDNQPQHF
TRBJ2-1 | TRBV20-1 | - | CSAGGQISHLGEQFF
TRBJ2-1 | TRBV7-2 | few | CASSLGSGLPYNEQFF
TRBJ2-7 | TRBV12-3/TRBV12-4 | - | CASSKGIRDEQYF
TRBJ2-7 | TRBV7-2 | - | CASSQLGLAGFSYEQYF
TRBJ1-2 | TRBV7-9 | - | CASSAWDKAKENYGYTF
TRBJ2-5 | TRBV10-3 | few | CAISDGGGSGSQETQYF
TRBJ2-7 | TRBV7-8 | - | CAFVAGDAYEQYF
TRBJ2-5 | TRBV7-2 | many | CASSLVGVKETQYF
TRBJ2-1 | TRBV6-5 | few | CASSYARRSGSAFEQFF
TRBJ2-3 | TRBV7-2 | many | CASTLLAVGGNTQYF
TRBJ1-2 | TRBV23-1 | few | CASSQGEGSETYGYTF
TRBJ2-3 | TRBV6-6 | - | CASRVESTDTQYF
TRBJ2-5 | TRBV5-4 | - | CASSPEGLGETQYF
TRBJ2-5 | TRBV4-1 | few | CASSQDRRQETQYF
TRBJ1-6 | TRBV4-1 | - | CASSQGRERNSPLHF
TRBJ2-2 | TRBV6-1 | - | CASSGRQGATGELFF
TRBJ1-3 | TRBV19 | few | CASSSRRGGDFGNTIYF
TRBJ2-1 | TRBV7-8 | - | CASSLYGTEQFF
TRBJ2-3 | TRBV12-3/TRBV12-4 | - | CASGFREGDEDTQYF
TRBJ1-1 | TRBV20-1 | - | CSARGGWGQGVAEAFF
TRBJ2-1 | TRBV7-2 | many | CASSSRQVVNEQFF
TRBJ1-6 | TRBV4-1 | - | CASSQDIRASYNSPLHF
TRBJ2-3 | TRBV7-2 | many | CASSPKTGTDTQYF
TRBJ1-6 | TRBV10-3 | few | CAISGGGLGRDSPLHF
TRBJ2-1 | TRBV7-6 | few | CASSSPRTSVRQFF
TRBJ2-3 | TRBV7-2 | - | CASSPQPGADTQYF
TRBJ2-1 | TRBV6-2/TRBV6-3 | once | CASSWASDHNEQFF
TRBJ2-5 | TRBV7-2 | - | CASSFVSGQETQYF
TRBJ1-2 | TRBV4-2 | - | CASSQAYYGYTF
TRBJ1-2 | TRBV7-8 | - | CASSYRGSYGYTF
TRBJ2-3 | TRBV2 | - | CASSVRLAGADTQYF
TRBJ2-7 | TRBV7-9 | few | CASSSYLGYEQYF
TRBJ1-1 | TRBV10-3 | - | CAISESRSYEENTEAFF
TRBJ2-6 | TRBV5-6 | - | CASSLPGGSFWANVLTF
TRBJ2-7 | TRBV7-2 | few | CASSLGVLSGEQYF
TRBJ1-6 | TRBV6-1 | - | CASGGTAYNSPLHF
TRBJ1-2 | TRBV2 | - | CASSERSGEWDSGYTF
TRBJ1-5 | TRBV7-2 | many | CASSLTLQQPQHF
TRBJ2-1 | TRBV7-2 | few | CASSLNLVGAHEQFF
TRBJ2-1 | TRBV6-1 | few | CAILQTRGAYYNEQFF
TRBJ2-5 | TRBV28 | - | CASSPRQGYGTQYF
TRBJ2-2 | TRBV19 | - | CASSIDPGADTGELFF
TRBJ1-2 | TRBV11-2 | few | CASSPGTFGRGYTF
TRBJ1-3 | TRBV29-1 | once | CSVARASGNTIYF
TRBJ2-7 | TRBV15 | few | CATSRHRDRARGEQYF
TRBJ1-1 | TRBV11-2 | - | CASSLDRWGTEAFF